Shown below are 22 T cell receptor beta chains from a single sample sequenced in a study of T cells in Graves' hyperthyroidism and ophthalmopathy. The CDR3 regions of TCR beta were amplified from RNA transcripts. Researchers ran a first-round RT-PCR on the TCR CDR3 using the HTBI primer set. Via MiXCR, TCRdb re-called the multiplex PCR reads, giving one row per CDR3 protein. The data hold roughly 570,000 distinct CDR3 sequences, with less than 20% observed a single time. The sequenced sample was blood. The origin of the receptors is a woman in her 30s with Graves' hyperthyroidism.

The chain has TRBV4-2 and TRBJ2-4; no reliable D call. The CDR3 totals 15 residues. Germline V gene data show CDR1 as LGHNA and CDR2 as YNFKEQ. Trimming removed 0 bases from V and 9 bases from J, with 15 bases in between. DNA for the CDR3: TGTGCCAGCAGCCAAGATCCCCCCTACCGTGGCATTCAGTACTTC. Translated: CASSQDPPYRGIQYF.

This clonotype was recorded at least ten times. This chain links TRBV10-3 with TRBJ1-1; the D gene is possibly TRBD1 (6 bases). The length of the CDR3 is 15 residues. Germline V gene lookup returns CDR1 ENHRY and CDR2 SYGVKD. V was shortened by 7 bases and J by 3 bases, with 18 bases between the two germline ends. The CDR3 sequence is CAITEGGKGDTEAFF. The CDR3 DNA reads TGTGCCATCACCGAAGGGGGAAAAGGGGACACTGAAGCTTTCTTT.

The J gene is TRBJ2-2, the V gene TRBV6-5; 8 nucleotides agree with TRBD1. V lost 4 bases, J lost 2 bases, and 3 bases stayed unmatched. CDR1 is MNHEY and CDR2 is SVGAGI in the germline V gene. The CDR3 is 15 amino acids. This chain's CDR3 is CASSWDRLNTGELFF. The CDR3 nucleotides read TGTGCCAGCAGTTGGGACAGGCTCAACACCGGGGAGCTGTTTTTT.

As to this clonotype: A much larger clone lies a single base off, so this may be a read error. V usage is TRBV6-1 and J usage is TRBJ2-7; 8 bases fit TRBD2. Looked up from germline, CDR1 is MNHNS and CDR2 is SASEGT. The CDR3 extends over 16 amino acids. The CDR3 DNA sequence: TGTGCCAGCAGTCCCACTACTAGCGGCGCATCCTACGGGCAGTACTTC. Protein: CASSPTTSGASYGQYF.

This clonotype was observed many times. The chain joins TRBV11-2 to TRBJ2-3, with D perhaps matching TRBD1 (6 bases). V was trimmed by 3 bases and J by 3 bases, leaving 13 bases between them. Per germline, CDR1 SGHAT and CDR2 FQNNGV. This CDR3 contains 15 residues. The CDR3 spells CASSFFTGMTDTQYF. In DNA form, the CDR3 reads TGTGCCAGCAGCTTCTTCACAGGGATGACAGATACGCAGTATTTT.

CDR3: CASSLAVAGGSDTQYF. The DNA for the CDR3 is TGTGCCAGCAGCTTAGCGGTGGCAGGGGGCTCCGATACGCAGTATTTT. The rearrangement joins TRBV7-6 to TRBJ2-3; TRBD1 matches at 8 bases. Germline V gene lookup returns CDR1 SGHVS and CDR2 FNYEAQ. This CDR3 has 16 residues. The J segment lost 6 bases and the V segment lost 0 bases, leaving 8 bases of the junction unmatched. Looking up the rest from reference TRBV7-6 and TRBJ2-3 gives the full variable domain: GAGVSQSPRYKVTKRGQDVALRCDPISGHVSLYWYRQALGQGPEFLTYFNYEAQQDKSGLPNDRFSAERPEGSISTLTIQRTEQRDSAMYRCASSLAVAGGSDTQYFGPGTRLTVL.

This clonotype came up many times. The rearrangement joins TRBV27 to TRBJ1-1; D gene unclear. Trimming pared 5 bases from V and 1 base from J, leaving 8 bases between. CDR1 MNHEY and CDR2 SMNVEV come from the germline V gene (reference sequence). The CDR3 consists of 13 residues. CDR3 region: CASSAGKNTEAFF. In DNA, the CDR3 is TGTGCCAGCAGTGCAGGAAAGAACACTGAAGCTTTCTTT.

This clonotype came up many times. The rearrangement joins TRBV20-1 to TRBJ2-1, with D possibly matching TRBD2 (6 bases). The CDR3 runs to 15 residues. The V end lost 3 bases, the J end lost 4 bases, and 16 bases lay between the germline ends. CDR1 DFQATT and CDR2 SNEGSKA come from the germline V gene (reference sequence). DNA for the CDR3: TGCAGTGCTAGGCCCCCAGGGCGGGAATACAATGAGCAGTTCTTC. Encoded protein: CSARPPGREYNEQFF.

This clonotype was recorded many times. The germline gene is not matched at one end of the junction; a read error may be the cause. This chain connects TRBV7-8 to TRBJ2-1; no definite D call. The CDR3 has 14 amino acids. The germline gives CDR1 SGHVS, CDR2 FQNEAQ. CDR3 residues: CASRLGPQNNEQFF. For the CDR3, the DNA is TGTGCCAGCAGATTAGGGCCCCAGAACAATGAGCAGTTCTTC.

The chain combines TRBV9 with TRBJ2-1, with a weak D call TRBD2 (5 bases). The germline V gene has CDR1 SGDLS and CDR2 YYNGEE. The CDR3 consists of 13 residues. Trimming stripped 1 base from V and 9 bases from J, with 11 bases between. The CDR3 spells CASSVIVSGEQFF. CDR3 DNA: TGTGCCAGCAGCGTAATAGTAAGCGGTGAGCAGTTCTTC.

This clonotype was counted at least ten times. The chain uses TRBV11-3 and TRBJ2-2, with D uncertain. V shed 5 bases and J shed 3 bases, with 7 bases lying between them. This CDR3 contains 13 residues. Germline assignment: CDR1 SGHNT and CDR2 YENEEA. The CDR3 nucleotides are TGTGCCAGCAGCGAACTCGACACCGGGGAGCTGTTTTTT. The encoded protein is CASSELDTGELFF.

This clonotype was observed at least ten times. This chain uses TRBV12-5 with TRBJ1-5; no firm D call. The CDR3 sequence is 15 residues long. Germline V gene data show CDR1 as LGHNT and CDR2 as FRNRAP. V shed 1 base and J shed 2 bases, with 9 bases lying between them. The CDR3 sequence: CASGLAAGGNQPQHF. CDR3 bases: TGTGCTAGTGGTTTGGCGGCGGGTGGCAATCAGCCCCAGCATTTT.

This clonotype was detected ten times or more. The V and J genes are TRBV6-1 and TRBJ2-3, with 11 bases lining up with TRBD2. The germline CDR1 and CDR2 sequences are MNHNS and SASEGT. This CDR3 is 12 amino acids long. Trimming cost V 7 bases and J 8 bases; bases outside gene matches: 2. In DNA form, the CDR3 reads TGTGCCAGCACCGGGACTAGCGGTACGCAGTATTTT. This gives the protein CASTGTSGTQYF.

V is TRBV29-1 and J is TRBJ2-7, with TRBD2 matching over 8 bases. The CDR3 has 11 amino acids. Germline CDR1 reads SQVTM; CDR2 reads ANQGSEA. With 4 bases clipped from V and 7 bases from J, the junction kept 3 bases outside the gene matches. The CDR3 sequence: CSVAGGREQYF. The CDR3 DNA is TGCAGCGTTGCGGGAGGGAGGGAGCAGTACTTC.

This clonotype was detected many times. The genes are TRBV18 and TRBJ1-6; 11 bases line up with TRBD1. V shed 1 base and J 10 bases; nucleotides not matched to a gene: 3. Germline V lookup: CDR1 KGHSH, CDR2 LQKENI. This CDR3 has 15 amino acids. For the CDR3, the DNA is TGTGCCAGCTCACCACAAGGACAGGGGGCATCACCCCTCCACTTT. Translating gives CASSPQGQGASPLHF.

Ten or more counts support this clonotype. J is TRBJ2-2 and V is TRBV9, with a weak D call TRBD1 (5 bases). The V end was cut by 4 bases, the J end by 3 bases, with 13 bases between. CDR3 length: 15 residues. CDR1 is SGDLS, CDR2 YYNGEE, per germline. The CDR3 DNA reads TGTGCCAGCAGCTTCAGGGTCCATGACACCGGGGAGCTGTTTTTT. It codes for CASSFRVHDTGELFF. Variable domain in full (rest from reference TRBV9 and TRBJ2-2): DSGVTQTPKHLITATGQRVTLRCSPRSGDLSVYWYQQSLDQGLQFLIQYYNGEERAKGNILERFSAQQFPDLHSELNLSSLELGDSALYFCASSFRVHDTGELFFGEGSRLTVL.

This clonotype was counted at least ten times. This chain connects TRBV10-3 to TRBJ1-5; the D is unclear. Germline CDR1 is ENHRY and CDR2 is SYGVKD. Trimming took off 3 bases at V and 5 bases at J, with 11 bases between the two ends. The CDR3 extends over 14 amino acids. The CDR3 nucleotides read TGTGCCATCAGTGATGGGCAGACCGATCAGCCCCAGCATTTT. This encodes CAISDGQTDQPQHF.

This clonotype was counted between two and nine times. The V call is TRBV27, the J call TRBJ2-5; D unclear. The V gene lost 6 bases and the J gene lost 4 bases, with 27 bases spanning the gap. The CDR3 contains 18 residues. In germline, CDR1 is MNHEY, CDR2 SMNVEV (reference sequence). The DNA for the CDR3 is TGTGCCAGCAGCCAAGGCCTCTCTAGTGATCCAACAAGAGAGACCCAGTACTTC. Translating gives CASSQGLSSDPTRETQYF.

A remark on this clonotype: The CDR3 ends on some other residue instead of the conserved phenylalanine or tryptophan, so this is likely a read error. The chain recombines TRBV13 with TRBJ1-1; D is unresolved. The CDR3 runs to 13 residues. Per the germline V gene, CDR1 is PRHDT and CDR2 is FYEKMQ (reference sequence). V lost 5 bases and J 2 bases, leaving 9 bases between the germline ends. CDR3 DNA: TGTGCCAGCAGCCCCAGCAGTAACACTGAAGCTTTCCTT. Translating gives CASSPSSNTEAFL.

This clonotype was detected many times. This CDR3 is CASRNGQNYEQYF. CDR3 nucleotide sequence: TGTGCCAGCAGGAACGGACAGAACTACGAGCAGTACTTC. The genes are TRBV6-1 and TRBJ2-7, with D possibly matching TRBD1 (6 bases). With 6 bases removed from V and 3 bases from J, the gap between germline ends came to 12 bases. The CDR3 sequence is 13 residues long. Germline values: CDR1 MNHNS, CDR2 SASEGT.

The rearrangement links TRBV29-1 to TRBJ1-1; D gene uncertain. The CDR3 runs 12 residues. Germline CDR1 SQVTM, CDR2 ANQGSEA. V was cut by 7 bases and J by 4 bases, with 13 bases left in between. The CDR3 region has the DNA TGCAGCGCCACGTCGGGGAGCACTGAAGCTTTCTTT. Translating gives CSATSGSTEAFF.

The sample holds many counts of this clonotype. The chain joins TRBV3-1 to TRBJ1-4; TRBD1 matches at 9 bases. V lost 4 bases, J lost 5 bases, and 5 bases stayed unmatched. Germline assignment: CDR1 LGHDT and CDR2 YNNKEL (reference sequence). This CDR3 spans 15 amino acids. As DNA, the CDR3 is TGTGCCAGCAGCCGCGGACAGGGGACAAATGAAAAACTGTTTTTT. This sequence encodes CASSRGQGTNEKLFF.